In this sample, the clone carrying this T cell receptor beta chain turned up a few times. Its antigen is not identified. It was with 60 Vbeta and 13 Jbeta primers that the PCR ran. Assay used: immunoSEQ multiplex PCR; TCRdb lists only in-frame clones, some missing. The profile shows fewer than 250,000 clones, approximately 70% of them singletons. This entry belongs to a study of cytomegalovirus exposure and HLA in healthy donors. CDR3 length: 16 residues. From germline, CDR1 is SGHDN and CDR2 FVKESK. After removal of 4 bases from V and 1 base from J, the junction contained 9 bases not matched to a gene. Study results and caveats: Apparent HLA restriction characterized most CMV-associated TCR beta chains in a later analysis. V- and J-gene trimming in TCR beta was tied to a missense DCLRE1C variant by an analysis performed later.

The receptor was isolated from a woman in her 30s in good health and CMV-seropositive. Sequenced input: PBMCs. V is TRBV14 and J is TRBJ1-1; 7 bases fit TRBD1. The CDR3 loop is CASSPWTGTENTEAFF. CDR3 coding DNA: TGTGCCAGCAGCCCGTGGACCGGGACAGAGAACACTGAAGCTTTCTTT.